The text below deals with one T cell receptor (beta chain). What it binds is not known. This specimen belongs to a study of cytomegalovirus exposure and HLA in healthy donors. Looking at the study overall: Genotyping of more than 300 donors showed that roughly 83% belonged to the Caucasian-associated ancestry cluster.

13 Jbeta primers and 60 Vbeta primers were used for the PCR. The repertoire was sequenced with immunoSEQ multiplex PCR; TCRdb's copy has only in-frame clones and lacks some. This listing includes about 110,000 clones. As for the donors, each was a healthy bone marrow donor. With V trimmed by 5 bases and J by 3 bases, 7 bases remained unmatched. Germline CDR1 reads SEHNR; CDR2 reads FQNEAQ (reference sequence). The CDR3 extends over 15 amino acids. Findings and limits, study-wide: Productive status was seen about 87% or about 30% of the time for most TCR beta V segments in an earlier analysis. Analysis was performed later, and it showed HLA-associated TCR beta chains to be more clonally expanded than equally common others.

The sequencing sample was made of PBMCs. The V gene is TRBV7-9, the J gene TRBJ2-7; 10 nucleotides align to TRBD1. The receptor was isolated from a man younger than 30 in good health and CMV-seronegative. The CDR3: CASSMTRDRGYEQYF. Here the CDR3 DNA reads TGTGCCAGCAGCATGACCCGGGACAGGGGCTACGAGCAGTACTTC.